Described below is a single T cell receptor beta chain sequence and its context. The antigen remains unidentified. The data belong to a study of shared clonotypes between healthy human individuals. Study-level background: Ranging from 18 to 49 in age, donors were two women and a few men.

V lost 4 bases and J lost 1, with 22 bases in between. This CDR3 region has 18 residues. Germline assignment: CDR1 SNHLY and CDR2 FYNNEI. The assay ran at deep level. Libraries were prepared by immunoSEQ multiplex PCR; TCRdb keeps only in-frame clonotypes and omits some of them. The sample has approximately 640,000 clones; roughly 70% are singletons. Study-level findings and limits: Some clonotypes were shared by all four sorted-subset donors, while others were not shared. The non-shared ones had lower generation probabilities than the shared ones. Only blood was sampled, and tissue TCR repertoires likely differ from blood ones.

V usage is TRBV2 and J usage is TRBJ1-2; D perhaps matches TRBD1 (6 bases). This receptor was taken from a woman in her twenties or thirties in good health. The specimen was memory CD4+ T cells sorted from blood. Subset of the sample: CD45RA-negative fraction. The CDR3 DNA is TGTGCCAGCAGTGGGCTCCGGGGGCGGTCGGAAATTAACTATGGCTACACCTTC. Residues: CASSGLRGRSEINYGYTF.